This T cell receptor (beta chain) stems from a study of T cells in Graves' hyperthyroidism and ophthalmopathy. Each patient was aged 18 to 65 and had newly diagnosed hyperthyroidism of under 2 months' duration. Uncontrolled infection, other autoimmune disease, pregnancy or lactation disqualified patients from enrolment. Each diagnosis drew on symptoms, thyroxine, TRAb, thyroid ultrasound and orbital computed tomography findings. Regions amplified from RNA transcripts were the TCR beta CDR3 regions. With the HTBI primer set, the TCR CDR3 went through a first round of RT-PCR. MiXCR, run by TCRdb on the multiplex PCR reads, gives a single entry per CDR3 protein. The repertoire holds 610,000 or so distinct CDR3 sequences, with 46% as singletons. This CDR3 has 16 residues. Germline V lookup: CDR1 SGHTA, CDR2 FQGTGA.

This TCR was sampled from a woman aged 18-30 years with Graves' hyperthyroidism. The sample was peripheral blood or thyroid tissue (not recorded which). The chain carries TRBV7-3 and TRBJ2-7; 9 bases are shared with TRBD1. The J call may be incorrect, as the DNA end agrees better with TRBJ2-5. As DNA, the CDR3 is TGTGCCAGCAGCTCACATTCGGGACAGGGACGAGAGACCCAGTACTTC. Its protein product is CASSSHSGQGRETQYF.